The 5 T cell receptor beta chains below all came from one sample that was sequenced in a study of blood T cell repertoires in COVID-19. Profiling relied on immunoSEQ multiplex PCR, and the TCRdb table lists in-frame clones only, not all of them. The table records about 220,000 clones, approximately 82% of them present only once. Material: PBMCs or T cells enriched from blood (not recorded which). Receptors originate from a man between 35 and 55 years old who had recovered from COVID-19.

This clone was seen a single time. The V call is TRBV5-8, the J call TRBJ1-1; D remains ambiguous. The CDR3 spans 14 residues. The germline V and J ends were trimmed by 1 base and 1 base, with 8 bases remaining between them. The germline V gene has CDR1 SGHTS and CDR2 YDEGEE. The chain's CDR3 is CASSLRAGNTEAFF. CDR3 in DNA: TGTGCCAGCAGCTTGAGGGCGGGGAACACTGAAGCTTTCTTT. Full variable domain (outside the CDR3, taken from reference TRBV5-8 and TRBJ1-1): EAGVTQSPTHLIKTRGQQATLRCSPISGHTSVYWYQQALGLGLQFLLWYDEGEERNRGNFPPRFSGRQFPNYSSELNVNALELEDSALYLCASSLRAGNTEAFFGQGTRLTVV.

The chain employs TRBV18 and TRBJ2-7, with 11 positions matching TRBD1. The CDR3 spans 15 residues. The germline V gene encodes CDR1 KGHSH and CDR2 LQKENI. V lost 4 bases, J lost 5 bases, and 7 bases stayed unmatched. CDR3 protein: CASSRQGQGADEQYF. The CDR3, as DNA: TGTGCCAGCTCACGCCAAGGACAGGGGGCCGACGAGCAGTACTTC.

As concerns this clone: Other DNA sequences in this specimen translate into the identical CDR3. The chain combines TRBV19 with TRBJ1-5; a weak D match, TRBD1 (6 bases). The CDR3 runs 15 residues. CDR1 and CDR2 from the germline V gene are LNHDA and SQIVND (reference sequence). V was shortened by 2 bases and J by 0 bases, with 8 bases between the two germline ends. This chain's CDR3 is CASSIRTDSNQPQHF. As DNA, the CDR3 is TGTGCCAGTAGTATAAGGACAGATAGCAATCAGCCCCAGCATTTT.

The J gene is TRBJ2-5, the V gene TRBV5-1, with D possibly TRBD2 on 6 matching bases. This CDR3 has 14 residues. The V gene's germline CDR1 is SGHRS and CDR2 YFSETQ. V was pared by 2 bases and J by 3 bases, with 11 bases between. This CDR3 is CASSLRLGEETQYF. The CDR3 DNA follows: TGCGCCAGCAGCTTAAGACTAGGGGAAGAGACCCAGTACTTC.

The V gene is TRBV27, the J gene TRBJ1-2; 7 nucleotides match TRBD1. In germline, CDR1 is MNHEY, CDR2 SMNVEV (reference sequence). V was pared by 5 bases and J by 4 bases, with 10 bases of the junction left unmatched. This CDR3 contains 15 residues. For the CDR3, the DNA is TGTGCCAGCAGTCCGGGGCTAGGGGGCGGCTATGGCTACACCTTC. Residues: CASSPGLGGGYGYTF.